The subject of this entry is one TCR beta chain. Its antigen remains unidentified. This entry is derived from a study of cytomegalovirus exposure and HLA in healthy donors. PCR involved 60 Vbeta and 13 Jbeta primers. Measured with immunoSEQ multiplex PCR; TCRdb has only the in-frame clones, and not every one. The sample includes 150,000 to 200,000 clones, roughly 80% seen only once; the top ten take over 5.5%. The CDR3 totals 17 residues. Germline V gene data show CDR1 as SNHLY and CDR2 as FYNNEI. With 4 bases clipped from V and 0 bases from J, the junction kept 1 base outside the gene matches. Overall study findings and caveats: Sequencing had likely introduced a cluster of highly shared sequence variants as an artifact. Cytomegalovirus status was reportedly diagnosed by the classifier with high sensitivity and specificity.

Sequences were obtained from PBMCs. The chain couples TRBV2 to TRBJ2-2; 14 bases are shared with TRBD2. The receptor's source is a man between 40 and 49 years old in good health and CMV-seropositive. The CDR3: CASSGTSGGPNTGELFF. In nucleotides, the CDR3 is TGTGCCAGCAGTGGGACTAGCGGGGGGCCGAACACCGGGGAGCTGTTTTTT.